One sample yielded the 30 T cell receptor beta chains listed below, sequenced in a study of blood T cell repertoires in COVID-19. The assay was immunoSEQ multiplex PCR, and TCRdb's table has in-frame clones only and misses some. In the table there are 65,000 to 95,000 clones, 90% to 95% of which are singletons. Sequenced material: peripheral blood. These receptors were taken from a man in his forties or fifties with COVID-19, enrolled during active disease.

This clone turned up a few times. The chain couples TRBV6-2 or TRBV6-3 to TRBJ1-2; TRBD1 aligns across 7 bases. Germline V lookup: CDR1 MNHEY, CDR2 SVGEGT. CDR3 length: 14 amino acids. Unmatched junction bases numbered 10, after V lost 5 bases and J lost 7 bases. The CDR3 DNA follows: TGTGCCAGCAGTCCCCCGACAGGGTTGCTTGGCTACACCTTC. Protein product: CASSPPTGLLGYTF.

V gene TRBV28 combines with J gene TRBJ2-7, with 11 bases matching TRBD2. The J segment lost 3 bases and the V segment lost 4 bases, leaving 8 bases of the junction unmatched. The CDR3 loop spans 16 amino acids. Germline CDR1 reads MDHEN; CDR2 reads SYDVKM. The CDR3 spells CASSWTGTSGHYEQYF. The DNA of the CDR3 is TGTGCCAGCAGTTGGACGGGGACTAGCGGCCACTACGAGCAGTACTTC.

J is TRBJ2-3 and V is TRBV4-2, with 14 bases fitting TRBD2. CDR1 is LGHNA and CDR2 is YNFKEQ in the germline V gene. V shed 4 bases, J shed 5 bases, and the junction held 8 bases outside the gene matches. The CDR3 contains 17 residues. The CDR3 nucleotides are TGTGCCAGCAGCCCCGGGACTAGCGGGAGCGGCGGAGATACGCAGTATTTT. Translating gives CASSPGTSGSGGDTQYF.

The chain combines TRBV30 with TRBJ1-1, with 8 nucleotides matching TRBD1. Germline V CDR1 and CDR2: GTSNPN, SVGIG (reference sequence). The CDR3 length is 12 residues. J lost 3 bases, V lost 4 bases, and 1 base had no gene match. CDR3 sequence: CAWKQGDTEAFF. The CDR3 DNA is TGTGCCTGGAAACAGGGGGACACTGAAGCTTTCTTT.

This clone has just one count. The gene calls are TRBV11-1 and TRBJ2-7; TRBD2 matches 9 bases. The CDR3 has 15 residues. V lost 5 bases and J lost 0; bases outside the gene matches: 5. Germline V gene data show CDR1 as SGHAT and CDR2 as FQDESV (reference sequence). The CDR3 here is CASSPRLADSYEQYF. The CDR3 region has the DNA TGTGCCAGCAGCCCGAGACTAGCGGACTCCTACGAGCAGTACTTC.

The CDR3 sequence is CASSDRTGVAGELFF. As DNA, the CDR3 is TGTGCCAGCAGTGATCGGACAGGGGTCGCCGGGGAGCTGTTTTTT. The genes are TRBV2 and TRBJ2-2, with 9 bases fitting TRBD1. Trimming at V came to 3 bases and at J to 6 bases, leaving 5 bases not matched to a gene. The germline CDR1 and CDR2 sequences are SNHLY and FYNNEI. The CDR3 length is 15 residues.

CDR3 nucleotides: TGTGCCTGGAGTGACGGGACTAGCAATGAGCAGTTCTTC. It codes for CAWSDGTSNEQFF. This sequence joins TRBV30 and TRBJ2-1, with 8 positions matching TRBD2. Trimming at V came to 1 base and at J to 6 bases, leaving 2 bases not matched to a gene. Germline CDR1 and CDR2: GTSNPN and SVGIG (reference sequence). CDR3 length equals 13 residues.

V usage is TRBV27 and J usage is TRBJ1-1; D ambiguous. Between the trimmed V and J ends, which lost 7 bases and 7 bases, there was a span of 16 bases. The germline CDR1 and CDR2 sequences are MNHEY and SMNVEV (reference sequence). The CDR3 runs 13 residues. The CDR3, as DNA: TGTGCCAGCACAAAAGGCGGGGAAGGTGAAGCTTTCTTT. It codes for CASTKGGEGEAFF.

The chain uses TRBV30 and TRBJ2-4; 10 bases line up with TRBD1. The CDR3 is 13 residues long. After removal of 4 bases from V and 5 bases from J, the junction contained 2 bases not matched to a gene. Germline V CDR1 and CDR2: GTSNPN, SVGIG (reference sequence). CDR3 sequence: CAWTGTGENIQYF. The CDR3 DNA sequence: TGTGCCTGGACCGGGACAGGGGAAAACATTCAGTACTTC.

This chain uses TRBV11-2 with TRBJ2-5, with TRBD2 matching over 7 bases. Germline-derived CDR1 and CDR2 are SGHAT and FQNNGV. Trimming removed 7 bases from V and 5 bases from J; junction bases left unmatched: 10. The CDR3 spans 14 residues. The CDR3 is CASTRGGRLETQYF. The DNA for the CDR3 is TGTGCCAGCACGAGGGGAGGGCGGTTGGAGACCCAGTACTTC.

CDR3 DNA: TGTGCCAGTAGTATGGGACAGGAGGTGCGCAATGAGCAGTTCTTC. Amino acids: CASSMGQEVRNEQFF. V usage is TRBV19 and J usage is TRBJ2-1; 8 bases line up with TRBD1. The CDR3 consists of 15 residues. J gave up 6 bases and V 3 bases, and 7 bases lay outside the gene matches. Germline CDR1 is LNHDA and CDR2 is SQIVND (reference sequence).

The gene calls are TRBV5-1 and TRBJ2-3, with 10 bases that match TRBD1. V lost 4 bases to trimming and J lost 3 bases; unmatched junction nucleotides: 2. The CDR3 length is 14 residues. Germline values: CDR1 SGHRS, CDR2 YFSETQ. The CDR3: CASSQGQGTDTQYF. CDR3 bases: TGCGCCAGCAGCCAGGGACAGGGGACAGATACGCAGTATTTT.

This clone came up once. This rearrangement joins TRBV30 to TRBJ1-6; D perhaps matches TRBD1 (5 bases). This CDR3 spans 13 amino acids. V was clipped by 2 bases and J by 4 bases, with 6 bases between them. CDR1 is GTSNPN and CDR2 is SVGIG in the germline V gene (reference sequence). In nucleotides, the CDR3 is TGTGCCTGGAGTCCAGGGTATAATTCACCCCTCCACTTT. It specifies CAWSPGYNSPLHF.

This chain joins TRBV5-1 and TRBJ2-1; 9 bases agree with TRBD2. CDR3 length: 15 residues. CDR1 is SGHRS and CDR2 is YFSETQ in the germline V gene. Trimming at V came to 0 bases and at J to 6 bases, leaving 4 bases not matched to a gene. The CDR3 spells CASSLELAGPNEQFF. CDR3 coding DNA: TGCGCCAGCAGCTTGGAACTAGCGGGCCCCAATGAGCAGTTCTTC.

The chain employs TRBV4-2 and TRBJ2-7; 9 bases align to TRBD1. The V segment lost 5 bases and the J segment 7 bases; nucleotides outside the gene matches: 6. There are 13 residues in the CDR3. The germline V gene encodes CDR1 LGHNA and CDR2 YNFKEQ. The CDR3 spells CASSRDRAGEQYF. The CDR3 DNA sequence: TGTGCCAGCAGCAGGGACAGGGCGGGAGAGCAGTACTTC.

This clone appeared a single time. The chain recombines TRBV24-1 with TRBJ2-7; perhaps TRBD2 as D (5 bases). The germline V and J ends were trimmed by 4 bases and 4 bases, with 10 bases remaining between them. The CDR3 is 13 amino acids. Germline V gene data show CDR1 as KGHDR and CDR2 as SFDVKD. The CDR3 loop reads CATSEGRGYEQYF. The CDR3 DNA reads as TGTGCCACCAGTGAAGGCCGGGGTTACGAGCAGTACTTC.

The CDR3 DNA follows: TGTGCCAGCAGTCCACGACAGGTGGGTGGCTACACCTTC. It codes for CASSPRQVGGYTF. The V call is TRBV6-5, the J call TRBJ1-2, with D possibly matching TRBD1 (6 bases). Trimming left V 5 bases short and J 7 bases short, with 14 bases between. Germline values: CDR1 MNHEY, CDR2 SVGAGI. The CDR3 length is 13 residues.

The chain joins TRBV30 to TRBJ2-3, with TRBD2 identical over 7 bases. This CDR3 contains 14 residues. Trimming at V came to 0 bases and at J to 0 bases, leaving 0 bases not matched to a gene. Germline V lookup: CDR1 GTSNPN, CDR2 SVGIG (reference sequence). DNA for the CDR3: TGTGCCTGGAGTGTTAGCGGGAGCACAGATACGCAGTATTTT. Its translation: CAWSVSGSTDTQYF. Combining the CDR3 with reference TRBV30 and TRBJ2-3 gives the whole variable domain SQTIHQWPATLVQPVGSPLSLECTVEGTSNPNLYWYRQAAGRGLQLLFYSVGIGQISSEVPQNLSASRPQDRQFILSSKKLLLSDSGFYLCAWSVSGSTDTQYFGPGTRLTVL.

CDR3 in amino acids: CASTQTGRNEQFF. DNA of the CDR3: TGTGCCAGCACCCAGACAGGGCGAAATGAGCAGTTCTTC. The chain is built from TRBV12-3 or TRBV12-4 and TRBJ2-1; TRBD1 matches 7 bases. The CDR3 runs 13 residues. The trim removed 7 bases at V and 7 bases at J, leaving 7 bases unmatched.

The chain recombines TRBV7-8 with TRBJ2-3; D call uncertain. Germline loops: CDR1 SGHVS, CDR2 FQNEAQ. The CDR3 sequence is 14 residues long. V lost 3 bases and J 0 bases, leaving 7 bases between the germline ends. For the CDR3, the DNA is TGTGCCAGCAGCTTGTTTCGTAGCACAGATACGCAGTATTTT. Its translation: CASSLFRSTDTQYF.

The chain recombines TRBV28 with TRBJ1-2; possibly TRBD1 for D (5 bases). V gave up 4 bases and J gave up 5 bases, with 17 bases separating them. There are 15 residues in the CDR3. Germline values: CDR1 MDHEN, CDR2 SYDVKM. The CDR3 sequence is CASSSRTSMGYGYTF. CDR3 DNA: TGTGCCAGCAGTTCAAGGACAAGCATGGGATATGGCTACACCTTC.

This rearrangement joins TRBV11-2 to TRBJ2-7; D perhaps matches TRBD2 (5 bases). CDR1 and CDR2 from the germline V gene are SGHAT and FQNNGV. CDR3 length: 15 amino acids. Trimming stripped 2 bases from V and 0 bases from J, with 11 bases between. For the CDR3, the DNA is TGTGCCAGCAGCTTATCGAGGGCGACCTCCTACGAGCAGTACTTC. Translated, it gives CASSLSRATSYEQYF. Full variable domain (rest looked up from reference TRBV11-2 and TRBJ2-7): EAGVAQSPRYKIIEKRQSVAFWCNPISGHATLYWYQQILGQGPKLLIQFQNNGVVDDSQLPKDRFSAERLKGVDSTLKIQPAKLEDSAVYLCASSLSRATSYEQYFGPGTRLTVT.

A note on this clone: Other DNA sequences in this specimen translate into the identical CDR3. The V call is TRBV12-3 or TRBV12-4, the J call TRBJ1-2; D uncertain. Trimming stripped 5 bases from V and 1 base from J, with 2 bases between. This CDR3 spans 11 amino acids. CDR3 DNA: TGTGCCAGCAGTCTTAACTATGGCTACACCTTC. It codes for CASSLNYGYTF.

This rearrangement joins TRBV7-2 to TRBJ1-1, with D perhaps matching TRBD1 (5 bases). The CDR3 totals 15 residues. V gave up 2 bases and J gave up 2 bases, with 12 bases separating them. CDR1 SGHTA and CDR2 FQGNSA come from the germline V gene. CDR3 in amino acids: CASSLIRGINTEAFF. The CDR3 DNA follows: TGTGCCAGCAGCTTAATAAGGGGCATAAACACTGAAGCTTTCTTT.

The gene calls are TRBV7-3 and TRBJ2-3, with D possibly matching TRBD2 (5 bases). The CDR3 totals 15 residues. Trimming removed 3 bases at V and 0 bases at J, with 10 bases between. Germline CDR1 and CDR2: SGHTA and FQGTGA. The chain's CDR3 is CASSFLGGSTDTQYF. CDR3 in DNA: TGTGCCAGCAGCTTCTTGGGCGGGAGCACAGATACGCAGTATTTT.

This clone was observed once. Other DNA sequences in the sample encode the same CDR3. This rearrangement joins TRBV24-1 to TRBJ2-3, with TRBD1 as a possible D gene (5 bases). Germline CDR1 is KGHDR and CDR2 is SFDVKD. The germline V and J ends were trimmed by 3 bases and 3 bases, with 6 bases remaining between them. This CDR3 is 13 amino acids long. CDR3 sequence: CATSDPGTDTQYF. In DNA form, the CDR3 reads TGTGCCACCAGTGATCCAGGGACAGATACGCAGTATTTT.

This chain uses TRBV11-2 with TRBJ1-1; 10 bases match TRBD1. CDR3 length equals 17 residues. The V segment lost 4 bases and the J segment 6 bases; nucleotides outside the gene matches: 14. Germline V gene sequence: CDR1 SGHAT, CDR2 FQNNGV. The chain's CDR3 is CASSSSRDRGLISEAFF. Here the CDR3 DNA reads TGTGCCAGCAGCTCGTCCCGGGACAGGGGTTTGATCTCTGAAGCTTTCTTT.

The genes are TRBV19 and TRBJ2-4; tentative D call: TRBD2 (6 bases). The V end was cut by 0 bases, the J end by 2 bases, with 11 bases between. CDR1 is LNHDA, CDR2 SQIVND, per germline (reference sequence). There are 16 residues in the CDR3. CDR3 sequence (DNA): TGTGCCAGTAGTATAGATCCCGGGACTCCCAAAAACATTCAGTACTTC. It translates to CASSIDPGTPKNIQYF.

The V gene is TRBV6-4, the J gene TRBJ2-3, with a weak D call TRBD1 (6 bases). Trimming removed 0 bases from V and 4 bases from J, with 8 bases in between. The CDR3 length is 14 residues. Germline CDR1 reads MRHNA; CDR2 reads SNTAGT. The CDR3 bases are TGTGCCAGCAGTGACTCAGGGGGAGCAGATACGCAGTATTTT. Its translation: CASSDSGGADTQYF.

The V call is TRBV27, the J call TRBJ1-1; D might be TRBD1 (6 bases). The CDR3 extends over 16 amino acids. CDR1 and CDR2 (germline): MNHEY, SMNVEV (reference sequence). V lost 5 bases and J 4 bases, leaving 20 bases between the germline ends. In DNA form, the CDR3 reads TGTGCCAGCAGTGAAAAACCCCCCGGGACACCCACTGAAGCTTTCTTT. It translates to CASSEKPPGTPTEAFF.